This TCR beta chain was sequenced in a study of cytomegalovirus exposure and HLA in healthy donors. Whole-study findings and limits: Later analysis reportedly placed an Asian-associated ancestry cluster below the approximately 700-donor mean in N-insertions. It is likely that the observed cluster of highly shared sequence variants was a sequencing artifact. When a later analysis compared HLA-associated TCR beta chains with equally common others, the HLA-associated chains turned out to be more clonally expanded and to have lower generation probabilities. The study reported that TCR beta sequences accurately predicted HLA-A and HLA-B alleles in most subjects.

Notes on this clone: Its antigen is not known.

60 Vbeta and 13 Jbeta primers were used in PCR. Sequencing was performed with immunoSEQ multiplex PCR; in TCRdb, only in-frame clones are kept and a portion is missing. The data contain about 220,000 clones, more than 75% of them seen just once; the ten biggest clones take up 5% to 6.5%. The germline V gene encodes CDR1 SEHNR and CDR2 FQNEAQ (reference sequence). The CDR3 is made up of 15 amino acids. Trimming removed 1 base at V and 4 bases at J, with 11 bases between. This chain links TRBV7-9 with TRBJ2-1, with a weak D call TRBD1 (5 bases). Sequencing input: PBMCs. This sequence originates from a woman between 40 and 50 years old in good health and CMV-seropositive. The CDR3 protein is CASSLVRGRYNEQFF. The DNA of the CDR3 is TGTGCCAGCAGCTTAGTTAGGGGCCGTTACAATGAGCAGTTCTTC. Combining the CDR3 with reference TRBV7-9 and TRBJ2-1 gives the whole variable domain DTGVSQNPRHKITKRGQNVTFRCDPISEHNRLYWYRQTLGQGPEFLTYFQNEAQLEKSRLLSDRFSAERPKGSFSTLEIQRTEQGDSAMYLCASSLVRGRYNEQFFGPGTRLTVL.